Shown below are 23 T cell receptor beta chains from a single sample sequenced in a study of shared clonotypes between healthy human individuals. This table comes from immunoSEQ multiplex PCR, and its TCRdb copy is limited to in-frame clones, with some not included. The sample has 600,000 to 750,000 clones, roughly 88% seen once. Input material: memory CD8+ T cells from PBMCs. Subset meaning: CD45RO+ cells pooled with CCR7-negative TemRA cells. Receptors were obtained from a young man in good health. Some clones in this sample may be carry-over from other donors' samples.

CDR3 bases: TGTGCCAGCAGTTTCCCCCCCGGGGGCGACTATGGCTACACCTTC. Amino acids: CASSFPPGGDYGYTF. The V and J genes are TRBV28 and TRBJ1-2; perhaps TRBD1 as D (6 bases). V lost 3 bases to trimming and J lost 3 bases, with 14 bases between them. The CDR3 covers 15 residues. Germline V gene sequence: CDR1 MDHEN, CDR2 SYDVKM.

The rearrangement links TRBV7-2 to TRBJ2-1, with 8 bases identical to TRBD2. The CDR3 is 14 residues long. Germline-derived CDR1 and CDR2 are SGHTA and FQGNSA. V dropped 5 bases and J dropped 10; count of bases not matched to a gene: 10. The DNA for the CDR3 is TGTGCCAGCAGCCCGCAAGCGGGAGTAGACGAGCAGTTCTTC. Protein: CASSPQAGVDEQFF.

The V gene is TRBV27, the J gene TRBJ2-4, with 7 bases aligning to TRBD2. J was trimmed by 8 bases and V by 5 bases; bases with no gene match: 15. The CDR3 loop spans 16 amino acids. CDR1 is MNHEY, CDR2 SMNVEV, per germline (reference sequence). The CDR3 nucleotides read TGTGCCAGCAGTCCGGGTTATTCAGCGGGATTGTACATTCAGTACTTC. It codes for CASSPGYSAGLYIQYF.

This chain joins TRBV6-4 and TRBJ2-3, with D uncertain. Germline assignment: CDR1 MRHNA and CDR2 SNTAGT. V gave up 0 bases and J gave up 8 bases, with 21 bases separating them. The CDR3 extends over 17 amino acids. In DNA, the CDR3 is TGTGCCAGCAGTGACTCGAAAGTCGCCTCATTAAGTGGTACGCAGTATTTT. Translating gives CASSDSKVASLSGTQYF.

This CDR3 reads CASSLAGADNEQFF. CDR3 nucleotide sequence: TGTGCCAGCAGTTTGGCGGGAGCTGACAATGAGCAGTTCTTC. The gene calls are TRBV6-5 and TRBJ2-1; 7 nucleotides align to TRBD2. The CDR3 totals 14 residues. CDR1 is MNHEY, CDR2 SVGAGI, per germline. Losses at the gene ends were 4 bases for V and 5 bases for J; bases not matched to a gene: 5.

This chain joins TRBV12-5 and TRBJ2-3; TRBD2 matches 13 bases. V gave up 6 bases and J gave up 3 bases; unmatched junction bases: 9. This CDR3 spans 17 amino acids. Germline V CDR1 and CDR2: LGHNT, FRNRAP. CDR3 loop: CASGPGTSGIRTDTQYF. CDR3 in DNA: TGTGCTAGTGGCCCAGGGACTAGCGGGATCAGGACAGATACGCAGTATTTT.

For this clone: The identical CDR3 is also encoded by other nucleotide sequences in the sample. The V and J genes are TRBV27 and TRBJ2-7; D is perhaps TRBD2 (7 bases). The CDR3 has 15 residues. Germline-derived CDR1 and CDR2 are MNHEY and SMNVEV (reference sequence). Between the trimmed V and J ends, which lost 0 bases and 2 bases, there was a span of 11 bases. CDR3 region: CASSLSGGAAYEQYF. The CDR3 DNA follows: TGTGCCAGCAGTTTATCGGGGGGGGCTGCCTACGAGCAGTACTTC.

The chain employs TRBV2 and TRBJ2-2; 10 bases match TRBD2. There are 16 residues in the CDR3. The germline CDR1 and CDR2 sequences are SNHLY and FYNNEI. V shed 2 bases, J shed 7 bases, and the junction held 7 bases outside the gene matches. DNA for the CDR3: TGTGCCAGCAGTGAAATACTAGCGGGAAGGTACGGGGAGCTGTTTTTT. Translating it yields CASSEILAGRYGELFF.

This clone is a singleton in its sample. This chain joins TRBV19 and TRBJ2-1; maybe TRBD2 (5 bases). The germline V and J ends were trimmed by 6 bases and 0 bases, with 15 bases remaining between them. This CDR3 comprises 16 residues. Germline CDR1 is LNHDA and CDR2 is SQIVND (reference sequence). CDR3: CASRLGGGLSYNEQFF. The CDR3, as DNA: TGTGCCAGTAGGCTTGGAGGCGGTCTCTCCTACAATGAGCAGTTCTTC.

The chain links TRBV19 to TRBJ2-3; no clear D gene. V gave up 3 bases and J gave up 6 bases, with 10 bases separating them. This CDR3 has 13 residues. Germline CDR1 is LNHDA and CDR2 is SQIVND (reference sequence). The CDR3 sequence: CASSILQWDTQYF. For the CDR3, the DNA is TGTGCCAGTAGTATCTTACAGTGGGATACGCAGTATTTT. Variable domain in full (rest from reference TRBV19 and TRBJ2-3): DGGITQSPKYLFRKEGQNVTLSCEQNLNHDAMYWYRQDPGQGLRLIYYSQIVNDFQKGDIAEGYSVSREKKESFPLTVTSAQKNPTAFYLCASSILQWDTQYFGPGTRLTVL.

The chain's CDR3 is CASSLGQGPRDYEQYF. CDR3 DNA: TGTGCCAGCAGCTTAGGGCAGGGGCCGAGGGACTACGAGCAGTACTTC. This chain uses TRBV7-9 with TRBJ2-7, with a possible D match to TRBD1 (6 bases). Trimming took off 1 base at V and 3 bases at J, with 16 bases between the two ends. Germline-derived CDR1 and CDR2 are SEHNR and FQNEAQ (reference sequence). The CDR3 sequence is 16 residues long.

The chain links TRBV13 to TRBJ2-7, with 9 bases matching TRBD1. V gave up 2 bases and J gave up 4 bases; unmatched junction bases: 6. Per germline, CDR1 PRHDT and CDR2 FYEKMQ (reference sequence). The CDR3 sequence is 15 residues long. CDR3 loop: CASSLMGQGMYEQYF. CDR3 DNA: TGTGCCAGCAGCTTAATGGGACAGGGTATGTACGAGCAGTACTTC.

The chain joins TRBV4-3 to TRBJ2-3; 8 bases agree with TRBD2. The CDR3 extends over 18 amino acids. Germline loops: CDR1 LGHNA, CDR2 YSLEER. V was clipped by 0 bases and J by 1 base; unmatched bases: 9. The CDR3 region has the DNA TGCGCCAGCAGCCAAGAGGGCACGTGGCGGGAGGGCACAGATACGCAGTATTTT. It yields the protein CASSQEGTWREGTDTQYF.

A note on this clone: The sample contains more than one DNA sequence encoding this CDR3. The rearrangement uses TRBV7-9 and TRBJ1-5, with 8 bases identical to TRBD1. The length of the CDR3 is 13 residues. From germline, CDR1 is SEHNR and CDR2 FQNEAQ (reference sequence). The V and J ends lost 3 bases and 7 bases, in that order; junction bases with no gene match: 2. The CDR3 protein is CASSLDRDQPQHF. The CDR3 nucleotides read TGTGCCAGCAGCTTGGACAGGGACCAGCCCCAGCATTTT.

This chain uses TRBV27 with TRBJ2-1; D gene uncertain. The V gene's germline CDR1 is MNHEY and CDR2 SMNVEV (reference sequence). V was trimmed by 4 bases and J by 13 bases, leaving 11 bases between them. This CDR3 is built from 11 residues. The CDR3 region has the DNA TGTGCCAGCAGTTGGGGTTTCGGCCAGTTCTTC. Amino acids: CASSWGFGQFF.

The chain joins TRBV5-1 to TRBJ2-5; tentatively, D is TRBD1 or TRBD2 (5 bases each). With 0 bases removed from V and 4 bases from J, the gap between germline ends came to 19 bases. CDR1 is SGHRS, CDR2 YFSETQ, per germline. The CDR3 has 17 amino acids. The CDR3 nucleotides read TGCGCCAGCAGCTTGGAGGAGGTATTTCCTCAGGGAGAGACCCAGTACTTC. This gives the protein CASSLEEVFPQGETQYF.

The genes are TRBV11-2 and TRBJ2-5; 12 bases map to TRBD1. The junction had 8 bases not matched to a gene; V was cut back by 5 bases and J by 4 bases. From germline, CDR1 is SGHAT and CDR2 FQNNGV. This CDR3 has 16 residues. CDR3 sequence reads: CASSLGDRGHGETQYF. The CDR3 region has the DNA TGTGCCAGCAGCCTGGGGGACAGGGGGCATGGAGAGACCCAGTACTTC.

The V call is TRBV4-1, the J call TRBJ1-1; D possibly corresponds to TRBD1 (6 bases). The germline V and J ends were trimmed by 0 bases and 0 bases, with 14 bases remaining between them. The CDR3 is made up of 17 amino acids. Germline CDR1 MGHRA, CDR2 YSYEKL. The CDR3: CASSQDVGATLNTEAFF. The CDR3 coding sequence is TGCGCCAGCAGCCAAGACGTGGGGGCGACCCTGAACACTGAAGCTTTCTTT.

This rearrangement joins TRBV6-6 to TRBJ2-2; the D gene is possibly TRBD1 (6 bases). Trimming shortened V by 8 bases and J by 1 base, and 14 bases separated the two germline ends. In germline, CDR1 is MNHNY, CDR2 SVGAGI (reference sequence). This CDR3 comprises 15 residues. The CDR3 sequence: CASLSPGQNTGELFF. CDR3 coding DNA: TGTGCCAGCTTATCTCCGGGACAGAACACCGGGGAGCTGTTTTTT.

The rearrangement uses TRBV7-8 and TRBJ2-1; D is unclear. Per germline, CDR1 SGHVS and CDR2 FQNEAQ. V dropped 5 bases and J dropped 7 bases, with 9 bases sitting between them. The CDR3 runs 12 residues. CDR3 sequence reads: CASSPDPNEQFF. The CDR3 DNA follows: TGTGCCAGCAGCCCCGACCCAAATGAGCAGTTCTTC.

This rearrangement joins TRBV28 to TRBJ2-4; TRBD2 aligns across 8 bases. V lost 7 bases, J lost 0 bases, and 17 bases stayed unmatched. Germline assignment: CDR1 MDHEN and CDR2 SYDVKM. CDR3 length: 19 residues. In nucleotides, the CDR3 is TGTGCCAGCACGCCTCGTGCCGGGAGGGGGGGCTTAGCCAAAAACATTCAGTACTTC. Translating it yields CASTPRAGRGGLAKNIQYF.

The chain is built from TRBV6-5 and TRBJ2-1; 7 bases fit TRBD2. Trimming at V came to 2 bases and at J to 6 bases, leaving 7 bases not matched to a gene. Germline CDR1 is MNHEY and CDR2 is SVGAGI. The CDR3 extends over 15 amino acids. CDR3 in amino acids: CASSYDGLGSNEQFF. The CDR3 coding sequence is TGTGCCAGCAGTTACGACGGACTAGGGAGCAATGAGCAGTTCTTC.

The rearrangement uses TRBV9 and TRBJ2-3; D is uncertain. V was clipped by 3 bases and J by 1 base, with 12 bases between them. The CDR3 extends over 15 amino acids. Per germline, CDR1 SGDLS and CDR2 YYNGEE. Written as DNA, the CDR3 is TGTGCCAGCAGCGCCTCTTCGTTCGGCACAGATACGCAGTATTTT. It codes for CASSASSFGTDTQYF. Using reference TRBV9 and TRBJ2-3 for the parts outside the CDR3, the full variable domain is DSGVTQTPKHLITATGQRVTLRCSPRSGDLSVYWYQQSLDQGLQFLIQYYNGEERAKGNILERFSAQQFPDLHSELNLSSLELGDSALYFCASSASSFGTDTQYFGPGTRLTVL.